A single sample is the source of the 2 T cell receptor beta chains below, sequenced in a study of cytomegalovirus exposure and HLA in healthy donors (dated by TCRdb to 2016 to 2017). Library construction relied on the immunoSEQ multiplex PCR assay. For the multiplex PCR, a mixture combining 60 forward primers for TCR Vbeta segments and 13 reverse primers for TCR Jbeta segments was used. TCRdb carries this immuneACCESS record with in-frame sequences only. Its versions omit some clonotypes, under half of them owing to an unresolved V gene in the studies checked, with the rest unexplained. This sample comprises some 90,000 clones, 70% to 80% of them detected only once. The ten largest clones capture around 0.53% of the sample. Sample: PBMCs. The receptor set was obtained from a young man in good health and CMV-seronegative.

The chain is built from TRBV2 and TRBJ2-7; 11 nucleotides match TRBD2. V trimming: 9 bases; J trimming: 1 base; junction bases outside the gene matches: 5. This CDR3 comprises 14 residues. Per germline, CDR1 SNHLY and CDR2 FYNNEI. Here the CDR3 reads CASSGTSGSYEQYV. CDR3 coding DNA: TGTGCCAGTTCCGGGACTAGCGGTTCCTACGAGCAGTACGTC.

The rearrangement uses TRBV2 and TRBJ2-2, with D maybe TRBD1 (5 bases). Trimming shortened V by 6 bases and J by 5 bases, and 10 bases separated the two germline ends. The germline V gene encodes CDR1 SNHLY and CDR2 FYNNEI. There are 13 residues in the CDR3. CDR3 DNA: TGTGCCAGCAGACAACGACAGACCGGGGAGCTGTTTTTT. It yields the protein CASRQRQTGELFF.